This TCR beta chain was documented in a study of cytomegalovirus exposure and HLA in healthy donors. Study background: Earlier sequencing of approximately 180 million T cells yielded around 100 million unique TCR beta sequences.

Study-wide points: Later analysis associated a missense DCLRE1C variant with TCR beta V- and J-gene trimming. Presence/absence analyses treated sequencing depth as roughly uniform across donors. The Asian-associated ancestry cluster reportedly had fewer N-insertions than the approximately 670-donor mean in a later analysis.

With respect to this clone: Its matching antigen is unknown.

Primers for the PCR totalled 60 Vbeta and 13 Jbeta. Here immunoSEQ multiplex PCR was the method, and the copy in TCRdb shows in-frame clones only, minus some. The sample has 150,000 to 200,000 clones, about 85% seen once. Germline V gives CDR1 SGHTA, CDR2 FQGNSA. There are 13 residues in the CDR3. The germline V and J ends were trimmed by 2 bases and 11 bases, with 15 bases remaining between them. The sequenced sample consisted of PBMCs. V gene TRBV7-2 combines with J gene TRBJ1-1; D uncertain. This receptor was obtained from a man aged 18 to 35 in good health and CMV-seropositive. Written as DNA, the CDR3 is TGTGCCAGCAGCTTAAATGGTTTACAGTTGGCTTTCTTT. Amino acid sequence: CASSLNGLQLAFF.